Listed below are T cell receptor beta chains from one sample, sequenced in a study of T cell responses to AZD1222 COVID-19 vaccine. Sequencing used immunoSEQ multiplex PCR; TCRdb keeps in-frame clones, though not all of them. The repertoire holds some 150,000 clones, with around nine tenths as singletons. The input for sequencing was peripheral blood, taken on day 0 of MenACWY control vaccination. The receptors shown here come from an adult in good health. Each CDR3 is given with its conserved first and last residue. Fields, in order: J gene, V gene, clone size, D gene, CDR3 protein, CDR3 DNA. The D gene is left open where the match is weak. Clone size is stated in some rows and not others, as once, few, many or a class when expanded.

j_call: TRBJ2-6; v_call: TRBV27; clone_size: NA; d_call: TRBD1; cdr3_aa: CASTQGQGLTPGANVLTF; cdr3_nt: TGTGCCAGCACCCAGGGACAGGGACTAACCCCTGGGGCCAACGTCCTGACTTTC
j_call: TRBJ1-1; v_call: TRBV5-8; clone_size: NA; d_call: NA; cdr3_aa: CASSPGDGQVNTEAFF; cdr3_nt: TGTGCCAGCAGCCCGGGGGACGGGCAGGTTAACACTGAAGCTTTCTTT
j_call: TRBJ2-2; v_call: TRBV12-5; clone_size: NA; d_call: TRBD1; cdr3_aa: CASGLKQTGTANTGELFF; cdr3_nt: TGTGCTAGTGGTTTGAAACAGACAGGGACAGCGAACACCGGGGAGCTGTTTTTT
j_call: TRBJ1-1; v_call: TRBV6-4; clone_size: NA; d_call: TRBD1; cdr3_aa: CASSESGGVFTEAFF; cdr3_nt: TGTGCCAGCAGTGAATCAGGGGGTGTATTCACTGAAGCTTTCTTT
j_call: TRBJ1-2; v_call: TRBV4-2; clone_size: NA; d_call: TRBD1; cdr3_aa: CASSQGGTAFNYGYTF; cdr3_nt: TGTGCCAGCAGCCAAGGGGGGACAGCTTTTAACTATGGCTACACCTTC
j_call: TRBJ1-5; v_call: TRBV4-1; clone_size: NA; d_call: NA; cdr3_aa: CASSQSGEGLSRPQHF; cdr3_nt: TGCGCCAGCAGCCAATCGGGGGAGGGACTCTCCCGGCCCCAGCATTTT
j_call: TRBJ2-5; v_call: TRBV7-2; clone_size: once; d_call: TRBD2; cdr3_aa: CASSPIAAGVGKTQYF; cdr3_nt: TGTGCCAGCAGCCCTATAGCGGCGGGAGTGGGGAAGACCCAGTACTTC
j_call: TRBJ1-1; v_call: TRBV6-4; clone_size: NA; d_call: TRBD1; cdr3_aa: CASRATGLNTEAFF; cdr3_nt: TGTGCCAGCAGAGCGACAGGGTTAAACACTGAAGCTTTCTTT
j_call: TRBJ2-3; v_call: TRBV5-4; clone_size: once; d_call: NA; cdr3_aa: CASSFGQRSTDTQYF; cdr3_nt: TGTGCCAGCAGCTTCGGACAGCGGAGCACAGATACGCAGTATTTT
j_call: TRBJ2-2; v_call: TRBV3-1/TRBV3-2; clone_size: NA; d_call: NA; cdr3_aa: CASSQDWTAGELFF; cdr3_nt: TGTGCCAGCAGCCAAGATTGGACAGCCGGGGAGCTGTTTTTT